This T cell receptor beta chain was obtained from a study of PD-L1 blockade in urothelial cancer. Comment on this clone: Its target is unknown.

Study-wide findings and caveats: Stronger expansion of tumor-associated clones in blood at 3 weeks distinguished durable-benefit patients.

The table came from immunoSEQ multiplex PCR; TCRdb's copy has only in-frame clones and leaves some out. The sample yields more than 90,000 clones, about nine tenths seen once. Time point specified: pretreatment peripheral blood. Per germline, CDR1 MNHNS and CDR2 SASEGT. This CDR3 has 15 residues. Trimming at V came to 4 bases and at J to 4 bases, leaving 7 bases not matched to a gene. The TCR comes from a man in his fifties or sixties with urothelial cancer. The chain employs TRBV6-1 and TRBJ1-2; 9 bases fit TRBD1. Material: PBMCs, obtained around atezolizumab (anti-PD-L1) treatment. CDR3 sequence (DNA): TGTGCCAGCAGTGCACCGGTACAGGGGGCCTATGGCTACACCTTC. It encodes CASSAPVQGAYGYTF.